This paragraph reports one T cell receptor (beta chain). The data were obtained in a study of control samples from healthy donors and cancer patients. The CDR3 is 15 residues long. V gave up 1 base and J gave up 8 bases; unmatched junction bases: 2. Germline lookup yields CDR1 SGHAT and CDR2 FQDESV (reference sequence). The method was immunoSEQ multiplex PCR; TCRdb's version includes in-frame clones alone and lacks a portion of them. The sample includes 390,000 or so clones, 90% of them seen just once. The sequence was collected from a middle-aged man with head and neck cancer. The rearrangement uses TRBV11-1 and TRBJ2-1, with 13 bases matching TRBD2. Sequencing used PBMCs. CDR3 amino acids: CASSLGTSGSHEQFF. The CDR3 DNA sequence: TGTGCCAGCAGCTTAGGGACTAGCGGGAGTCATGAGCAGTTCTTC.